The clone carrying this T cell receptor (beta chain) showed up just a few times. Its target is not known. Over 95% purity was reached by all sorted populations. This sample is part of a study of beta chain features in type 1 diabetes. As for the study in general: All samples yielded over 95,000,000 examined sorted cells. Overall study findings and caveats: Fewer junction insertions and more nucleotide deletions appeared in type 1 diabetes patients. Moderately but significantly shorter TCRB CDR3s were found in Type 1 diabetes patients in all four CD4+ subsets.

V lost 7 bases and J lost 0; bases outside the gene matches: 7. There are 15 residues in the CDR3. CDR1 and CDR2 from the germline V gene are MNHEY and SVGAGI. The whole isolated RNA underwent reverse transcription, so sequencing captured expressed TCRB transcripts. Some 4 million reads were obtained on average from naive, central memory and regulatory T cell samples. Sequenced by immunoSEQ multiplex PCR; TCRdb stores in-frame clones only, minus some. The sample has roughly 220,000 clones, approximately 16% seen once. Sequences were obtained from naive CD4+ T cells from blood. The TCR sequence derives from a man aged 25 to 45 with type 1 diabetes. The V call is TRBV6-5, the J call TRBJ2-7; 9 bases agree with TRBD2. Written as DNA, the CDR3 is TGTGCCAGCACTGACGCGGGGGGGCCCTCCTACGAGCAGTACTTC. This sequence encodes CASTDAGGPSYEQYF.